This TCR beta chain came from a study of glioma-infiltrating T cells after dendritic cell vaccination. This clone was recorded once. The J segment lost 7 bases and the V segment lost 5 bases, leaving 2 bases of the junction unmatched. CDR1 and CDR2 from the germline V gene are SGHRS and YFSETQ. This CDR3 is 14 amino acids long. The data were produced by immunoSEQ multiplex PCR, yet TCRdb's version contains in-frame clones alone and is incomplete. The table records under 100,000 clones, about 84% of them present only once. The sequence derives from a human donor with glioblastoma. The chain carries TRBV5-1 and TRBJ2-1; 14 bases are shared with TRBD2. Sequencing used blood, obtained before dendritic cell vaccination. The CDR3 DNA follows: TGCGCCAGCAGTGGACTAGCGGGAGGAAATGAGCAGTTCTTC. This encodes CASSGLAGGNEQFF.